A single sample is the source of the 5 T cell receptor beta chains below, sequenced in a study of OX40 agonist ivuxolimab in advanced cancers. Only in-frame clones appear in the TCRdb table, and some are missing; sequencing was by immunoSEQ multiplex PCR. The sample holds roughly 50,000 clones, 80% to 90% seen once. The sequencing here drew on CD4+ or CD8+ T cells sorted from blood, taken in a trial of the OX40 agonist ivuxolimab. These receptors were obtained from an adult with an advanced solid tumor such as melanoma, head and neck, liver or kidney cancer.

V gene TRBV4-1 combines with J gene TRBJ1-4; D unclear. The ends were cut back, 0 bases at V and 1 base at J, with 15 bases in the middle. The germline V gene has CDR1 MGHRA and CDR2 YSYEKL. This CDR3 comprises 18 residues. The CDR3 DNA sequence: TGCGCCAGCAGCCAAGAGGGGTCCTTCGAAATAACTAATGAAAAACTGTTTTTT. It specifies CASSQEGSFEITNEKLFF.

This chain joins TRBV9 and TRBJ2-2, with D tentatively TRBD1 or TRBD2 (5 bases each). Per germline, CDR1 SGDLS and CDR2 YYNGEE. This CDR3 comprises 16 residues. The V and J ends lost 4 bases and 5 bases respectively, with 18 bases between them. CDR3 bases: TGTGCCAGCAGCCCCCCGAGGGGCGGGTTTACCGGGGAGCTGTTTTTT. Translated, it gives CASSPPRGGFTGELFF.

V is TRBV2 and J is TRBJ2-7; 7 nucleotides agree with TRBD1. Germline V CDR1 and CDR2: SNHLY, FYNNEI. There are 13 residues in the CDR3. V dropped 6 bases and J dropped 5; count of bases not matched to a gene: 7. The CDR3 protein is CASSRGQVDEQYF. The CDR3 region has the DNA TGTGCCAGCAGCCGTGGACAGGTAGACGAGCAGTACTTC.

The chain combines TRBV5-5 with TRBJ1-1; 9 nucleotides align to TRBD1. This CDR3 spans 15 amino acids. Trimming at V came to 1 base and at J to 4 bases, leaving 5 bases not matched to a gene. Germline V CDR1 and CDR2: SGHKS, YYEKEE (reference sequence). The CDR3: CASSLYGQGSTEAFF. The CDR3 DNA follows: TGTGCCAGCAGCTTGTACGGACAGGGGAGCACTGAAGCTTTCTTT.

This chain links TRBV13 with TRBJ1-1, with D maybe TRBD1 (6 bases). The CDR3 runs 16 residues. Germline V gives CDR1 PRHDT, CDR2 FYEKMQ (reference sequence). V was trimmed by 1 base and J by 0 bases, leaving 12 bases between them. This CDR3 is CASSLVTGHMNTEAFF. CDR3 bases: TGTGCCAGCAGCTTAGTGACGGGACACATGAACACTGAAGCTTTCTTT.